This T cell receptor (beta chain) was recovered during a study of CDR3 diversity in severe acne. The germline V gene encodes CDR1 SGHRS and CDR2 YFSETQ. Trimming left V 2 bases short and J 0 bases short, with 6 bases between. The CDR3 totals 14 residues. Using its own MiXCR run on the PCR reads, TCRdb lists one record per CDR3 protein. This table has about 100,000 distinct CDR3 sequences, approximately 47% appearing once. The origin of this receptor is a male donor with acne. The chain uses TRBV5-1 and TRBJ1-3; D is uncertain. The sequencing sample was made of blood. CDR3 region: CASSFTDSGNTIYF. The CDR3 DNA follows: TGCGCCAGCAGCTTTACAGACTCTGGAAACACCATATATTTT.